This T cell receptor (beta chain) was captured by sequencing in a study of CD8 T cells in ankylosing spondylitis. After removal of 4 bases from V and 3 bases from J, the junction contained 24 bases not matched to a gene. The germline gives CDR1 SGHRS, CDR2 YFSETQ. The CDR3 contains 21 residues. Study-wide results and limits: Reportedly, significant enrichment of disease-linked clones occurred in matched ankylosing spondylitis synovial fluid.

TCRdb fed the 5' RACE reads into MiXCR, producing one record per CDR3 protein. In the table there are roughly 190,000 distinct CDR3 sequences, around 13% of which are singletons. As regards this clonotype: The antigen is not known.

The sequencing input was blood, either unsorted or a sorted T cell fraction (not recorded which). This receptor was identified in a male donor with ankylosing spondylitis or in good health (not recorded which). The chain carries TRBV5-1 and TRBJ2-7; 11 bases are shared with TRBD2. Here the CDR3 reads CASSAPRGLAPTSGGNYEQYF. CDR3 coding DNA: TGCGCCAGCAGCGCCCCACGAGGACTAGCCCCTACTAGCGGGGGCAACTACGAGCAGTACTTC.